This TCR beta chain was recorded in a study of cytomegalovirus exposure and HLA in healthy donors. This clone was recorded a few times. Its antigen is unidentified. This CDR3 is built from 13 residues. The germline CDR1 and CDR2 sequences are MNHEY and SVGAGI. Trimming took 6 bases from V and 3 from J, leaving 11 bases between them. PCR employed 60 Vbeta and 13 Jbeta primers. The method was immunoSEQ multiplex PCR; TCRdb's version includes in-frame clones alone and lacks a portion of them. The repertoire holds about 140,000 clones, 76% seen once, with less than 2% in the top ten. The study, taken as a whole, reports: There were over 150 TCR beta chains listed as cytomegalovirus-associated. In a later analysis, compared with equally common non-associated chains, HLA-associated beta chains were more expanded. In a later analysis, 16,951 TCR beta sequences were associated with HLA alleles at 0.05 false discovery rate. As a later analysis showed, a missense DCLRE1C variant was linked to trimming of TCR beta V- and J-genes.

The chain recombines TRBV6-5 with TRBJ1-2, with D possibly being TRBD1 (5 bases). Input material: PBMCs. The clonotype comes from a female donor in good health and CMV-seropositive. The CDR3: CASRSSGDYGYTF. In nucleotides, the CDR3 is TGTGCCAGCAGATCCTCGGGGGACTATGGCTACACCTTC.